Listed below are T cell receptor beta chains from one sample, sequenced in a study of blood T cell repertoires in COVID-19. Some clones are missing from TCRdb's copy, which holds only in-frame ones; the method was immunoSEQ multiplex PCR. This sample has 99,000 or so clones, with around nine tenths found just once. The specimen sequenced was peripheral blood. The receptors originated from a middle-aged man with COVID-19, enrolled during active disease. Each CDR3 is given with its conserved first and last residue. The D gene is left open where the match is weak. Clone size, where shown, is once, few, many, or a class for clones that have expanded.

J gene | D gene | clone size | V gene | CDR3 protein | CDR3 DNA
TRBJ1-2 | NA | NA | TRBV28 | CASSFSGARGNYGYTF | TGTGCCAGCAGTTTCTCCGGGGCGAGGGGGAACTATGGCTACACCTTC
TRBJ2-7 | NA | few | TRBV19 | CASRGGSYEQYF | TGTGCCAGTAGAGGAGGGAGCTACGAGCAGTACTTC
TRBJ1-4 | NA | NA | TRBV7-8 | CASSLVWGQGEKLFF | TGTGCCAGCAGCTTAGTGTGGGGCCAGGGTGAAAAACTGTTTTTT
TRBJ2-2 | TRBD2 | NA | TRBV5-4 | CASRSSYVAGGHTGELFF | TGTGCCAGCAGATCCTCATACGTAGCGGGGGGGCACACCGGGGAGCTGTTTTTT
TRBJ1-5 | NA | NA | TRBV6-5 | CASRATGYSNQPQHF | TGTGCCAGCAGAGCGACGGGTTATAGCAATCAGCCCCAGCATTTT
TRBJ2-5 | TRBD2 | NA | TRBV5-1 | CASKRGAYQETQYF | TGCGCCAGCAAGCGGGGAGCGTACCAAGAGACCCAGTACTTC
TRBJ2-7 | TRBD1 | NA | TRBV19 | CATSGQGFYEQYF | TGTGCCACCTCGGGACAGGGTTTCTACGAGCAGTACTTC
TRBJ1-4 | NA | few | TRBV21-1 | CASRSTVLNEKLFF | TGTGCCAGCAGGTCTACAGTCCTAAATGAAAAACTGTTTTTT
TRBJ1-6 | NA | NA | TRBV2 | CASKEGRTYNSPLHF | TGTGCCAGCAAGGAGGGAAGGACCTATAATTCACCCCTCCACTTT
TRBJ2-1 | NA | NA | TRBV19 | CASSIDGRGSHNEQFF | TGTGCCAGTAGTATAGATGGCCGGGGTTCCCACAATGAGCAGTTCTTC
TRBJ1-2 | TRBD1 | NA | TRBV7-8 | CASSLAPGQNYGYTF | TGTGCCAGCAGCTTAGCCCCGGGACAGAACTATGGCTACACCTTC
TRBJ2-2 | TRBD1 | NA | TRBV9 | CASSPWTGDTGELFF | TGTGCCAGCAGCCCTTGGACAGGGGACACCGGGGAGCTGTTTTTT
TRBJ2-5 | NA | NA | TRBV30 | CAWSVWGGSYETQYF | TGTGCCTGGAGTGTTTGGGGGGGCAGTTATGAGACCCAGTACTTC
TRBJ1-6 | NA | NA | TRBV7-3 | CASSLQANSPLHF | TGTGCCAGCAGCTTACAGGCTAATTCACCCCTCCACTTT
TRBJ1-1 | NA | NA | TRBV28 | CASSIIRVGAFF | TGTGCCAGCAGTATCATCAGGGTCGGAGCTTTCTTT
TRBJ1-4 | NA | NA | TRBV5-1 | CASSRTPGLVNEKLFF | TGCGCCAGCAGCAGGACCCCAGGGCTGGTTAATGAAAAACTGTTTTTT
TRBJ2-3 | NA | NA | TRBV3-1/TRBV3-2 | CASSQDFQGRWYF | TGTGCCAGCAGCCAAGATTTCCAGGGTCGTTGGTATTTT
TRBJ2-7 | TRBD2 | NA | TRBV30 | CAWSVSGTRTYEQYF | TGTGCCTGGAGTGTAAGCGGGACTAGGACCTACGAGCAGTACTTC
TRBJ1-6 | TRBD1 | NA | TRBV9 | CASSNRGSYNSPLHF | TGTGCCAGCAGCAACAGGGGCTCCTATAATTCACCCCTCCACTTT
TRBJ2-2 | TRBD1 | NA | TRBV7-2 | CASTGTGRLAGELFF | TGTGCCAGCACCGGGACAGGGAGGTTAGCCGGGGAGCTGTTTTTT
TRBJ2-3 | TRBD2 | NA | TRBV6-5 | CASSYLRGNTDTQYF | TGTGCCAGCAGTTACTTGCGGGGGAACACAGATACGCAGTATTTT
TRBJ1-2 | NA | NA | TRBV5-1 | CASSFSGSYGYTF | TGCGCCAGCAGCTTCTCAGGAAGCTATGGCTACACCTTC
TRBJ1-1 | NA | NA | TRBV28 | CASSTGSTEAFF | TGTGCCAGCAGCACAGGGAGCACTGAAGCTTTCTTT
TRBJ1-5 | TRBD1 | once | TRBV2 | CASSEDRGQPQHF | TGTGCCAGCAGTGAAGACAGGGGACAGCCCCAGCATTTT
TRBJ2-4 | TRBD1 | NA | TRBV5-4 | CASSSDRDNIQYF | TGTGCCAGCAGTTCCGACAGGGACAACATTCAGTACTTC
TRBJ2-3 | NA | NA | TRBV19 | CASSRAGVDTQYF | TGTGCCAGTAGTAGGGCAGGGGTCGATACGCAGTATTTT
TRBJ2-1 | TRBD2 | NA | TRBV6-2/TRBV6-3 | CASSFPEIAGGLQFF | TGTGCCAGCAGTTTCCCCGAGATAGCGGGGGGGCTGCAGTTCTTC
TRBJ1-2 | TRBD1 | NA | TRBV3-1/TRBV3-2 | CASSHGTDYGYTF | TGTGCCAGCAGCCACGGGACAGATTATGGCTACACCTTC
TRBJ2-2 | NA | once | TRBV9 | CASSGLANTGELFF | TGTGCCAGCAGCGGGCTAGCGAACACCGGGGAGCTGTTTTTT
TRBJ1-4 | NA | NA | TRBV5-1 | CASSAGAGSEKLFF | TGCGCCAGCAGCGCGGGGGCTGGGAGTGAAAAACTGTTTTTT
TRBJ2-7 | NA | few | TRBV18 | CASSPLAQGDEQYF | TGTGCCAGCTCACCACTCGCGCAGGGCGACGAGCAGTACTTC
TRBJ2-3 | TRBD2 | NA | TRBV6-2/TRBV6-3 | CASSRLAGGGTQYF | TGTGCCAGCAGCCGACTAGCGGGGGGCGGTACGCAGTATTTT